A selection of T cell receptor beta chains follows, all from one sample in a study of human T cells and chemical hapten exposure. TCRdb re-called the RACE reads through MiXCR, storing one row per CDR3 protein. The sample includes some 400,000 distinct CDR3 sequences, 5.1% seen only once; the top ten take 2.5% to 3%. Source: whole blood, taken in connection with sensitization to the hapten diphenylcyclopropenone (DPC). All receptors derive from a woman between 45 and 65 years old with alopecia areata. Some clones in this sample may be carry-over from other donors' samples. Each CDR3 is given with its conserved first and last residue. D genes are given only for firm matches. Clone size appears in some rows only: once, few, many, or a class for an expanded clone.

TRBJ1-6,few,TRBV4-2,15,NA,CASSQVGGANSPLHF,TGTGCCAGCAGCCAAGTTGGTGGTGCGAATTCACCCCTCCACTTT
TRBJ2-2,many,TRBV12-3/TRBV12-4,15,NA,CASSPRAGAIGELFF,TGTGCCAGCAGTCCCCGGGCAGGGGCTATCGGGGAGCTGTTTTTT
TRBJ1-5,NA,TRBV5-4,16,NA,CASSLGVIQGNQPQHF,TGTGCCAGCAGCTTGGGAGTGATACAGGGCAATCAGCCCCAGCATTTT
TRBJ1-5,few,TRBV7-9,15,NA,CASSLGGDSNQPQHF,TGTGCCAGCAGCTTAGGCGGAGACAGCAATCAGCCCCAGCATTTT
TRBJ2-3,many,TRBV20-1,15,TRBD2,CSARILAAGPDTQYF,TGCAGTGCTAGAATTCTAGCAGCGGGACCAGATACGCAGTATTTT
TRBJ2-1,many,TRBV10-3,14,NA,CASGIGGSYNEQFF,TGTGCCTCAGGGATTGGCGGCTCCTACAATGAGCAGTTCTTC
TRBJ1-1,few,TRBV10-3,11,NA,CASLDGTEAFF,TGTGCCAGCCTCGATGGGACTGAAGCTTTCTTT
TRBJ2-7,many,TRBV3-1,14,TRBD2,CASSHGGSSYEQYF,TGTGCCAGCAGCCACGGCGGGAGCTCCTACGAGCAGTACTTC
TRBJ1-1,many,TRBV12-3/TRBV12-4,13,NA,CASRGAGNTEAFF,TGTGCCAGCAGGGGGGCGGGGAACACTGAAGCTTTCTTT
TRBJ2-7,few,TRBV5-1,15,TRBD2,CASSLASGGSYEQYF,TGCGCCAGCAGCTTGGCTAGCGGGGGCTCCTACGAGCAGTACTTC
TRBJ1-5,many,TRBV5-1,13,NA,CASSLEPRQPQHF,TGCGCCAGCAGCTTAGAGCCTCGTCAGCCCCAGCATTTT
TRBJ1-5,few,TRBV7-9,12,NA,CASSLGSLPQHF,TGTGCCAGCAGCTTAGGCTCACTGCCCCAGCATTTT
TRBJ2-7,many,TRBV7-9,14,NA,CASSLAGGHYEQYF,TGTGCCAGCAGCTTAGCTGGGGGGCACTACGAGCAGTACTTC
TRBJ2-7,NA,TRBV14,13,NA,CASSQDYSYEQYF,TGTGCCAGCAGCCAAGATTACAGCTACGAGCAGTACTTC
TRBJ2-7,many,TRBV7-9,14,NA,CASSVGGGTYEQYF,TGTGCCAGCAGCGTTGGAGGGGGAACTTACGAGCAGTACTTC
TRBJ1-1,many,TRBV2,16,TRBD1,CASSRDRVIMNTEAFF,TGTGCCAGCAGCCGGGACAGGGTAATCATGAACACTGAAGCTTTCTTT
TRBJ2-5,few,TRBV27,15,NA,CASSPTWAQRETQYF,TGTGCCAGCAGCCCTACGTGGGCTCAGAGGGAGACCCAGTACTTC
TRBJ2-7,many,TRBV5-4,15,TRBD1,CASSLDPGQGYEQYF,TGTGCCAGCAGCTTGGACCCGGGACAGGGGTACGAGCAGTACTTC
TRBJ2-1,many,TRBV12-3/TRBV12-4,16,TRBD2,CASSFHGRAPYNEQFF,TGTGCCAGCAGTTTTCACGGGAGGGCCCCCTACAATGAGCAGTTCTTC
TRBJ1-5,few,TRBV20-1,16,NA,CSAIMQGMYSNQPQHF,TGCAGTGCAATCATGCAGGGGATGTATAGCAATCAGCCCCAGCATTTT
TRBJ2-3,many,TRBV10-2,15,TRBD1,CASSEGDRDGDTQYF,TGCGCCAGCAGTGAAGGGGACAGGGACGGGGATACGCAGTATTTT
TRBJ1-2,few,TRBV2,14,NA,CASSEYRGGYGYTF,TGTGCCAGCAGTGAATATAGGGGGGGCTATGGCTACACCTTC
TRBJ2-6,many,TRBV3-1,16,NA,CASSQERVAGANVLTF,TGTGCCAGCAGCCAAGAGAGGGTAGCTGGGGCCAACGTCCTGACTTTC
TRBJ1-1,NA,TRBV24-1,13,TRBD1,CAAGTGLNTEAFF,TGTGCCGCCGGGACAGGACTGAACACTGAAGCTTTCTTT
TRBJ2-3,NA,TRBV19,16,TRBD2,CASSMVGLAGVDTQYF,TGTGCCAGTAGTATGGTTGGACTAGCGGGAGTTGATACGCAGTATTTT
TRBJ1-5,few,TRBV4-2,16,NA,CASSQVVQGGNQPQHF,TGTGCCAGCAGCCAAGTTGTTCAGGGAGGCAATCAGCCCCAGCATTTT
TRBJ1-6,NA,TRBV4-1,14,NA,CASSPGPGNSPLHF,TGCGCCAGCAGCCCGGGACCCGGTAATTCACCCCTCCACTTT
TRBJ2-2,NA,TRBV2,15,NA,CASSETGAVTGELFF,TGTGCCAGCAGTGAGACCGGGGCGGTCACCGGGGAGCTGTTTTTT
TRBJ1-5,NA,TRBV4-1,15,NA,CASSQAPGPNQPQHF,TGCGCCAGCAGCCAAGCGCCAGGCCCCAATCAGCCCCAGCATTTT
TRBJ1-1,once,TRBV3-1,16,NA,CASSPYGGMRNTEAFF,TGTGCCAGCAGCCCCTATGGGGGGATGCGGAACACTGAAGCTTTCTTT
TRBJ1-2,few,TRBV4-3,14,NA,CASSQDSSLWGYTF,TGCGCCAGCAGCCAAGATTCCTCTCTCTGGGGCTACACCTTC
TRBJ1-1,many,TRBV3-1,13,TRBD1,CASSQGQGAKAFF,TGTGCCAGCAGCCAGGGACAGGGGGCGAAAGCTTTCTTT
TRBJ2-7,NA,TRBV9,14,NA,CASSVSAESYEQYF,TGTGCCAGCAGCGTAAGTGCAGAATCCTACGAGCAGTACTTC
TRBJ1-6,few,TRBV20-1,14,NA,CSASVWGVGSPLHF,TGCAGTGCTAGTGTGTGGGGGGTGGGTTCACCCCTCCACTTT
TRBJ1-1,NA,TRBV7-8,13,NA,CASRFGETLEAFF,TGTGCCAGCCGCTTTGGAGAGACACTTGAAGCTTTCTTT
TRBJ1-1,many,TRBV5-1,14,TRBD1,CASSSPGQGTEAFF,TGCGCCAGCAGCTCACCGGGACAGGGAACTGAAGCTTTCTTT
TRBJ1-1,NA,TRBV14,14,NA,CASSQKQGPPEAFF,TGTGCCAGCAGCCAAAAGCAAGGGCCCCCTGAAGCTTTCTTT
TRBJ2-1,many,TRBV28,15,TRBD2,CASSLLAETYNEQFF,TGTGCCAGCAGCCTGCTAGCGGAGACCTACAATGAGCAGTTCTTC
TRBJ1-1,many,TRBV2,13,NA,CASLTGRNTEAFF,TGTGCCAGCCTCACAGGGCGGAACACTGAAGCTTTCTTT
TRBJ1-5,NA,TRBV12-3/TRBV12-4,14,TRBD1,CASSFGTGVQPQHF,TGTGCCAGCAGTTTTGGGACAGGGGTCCAGCCCCAGCATTTT
TRBJ1-5,many,TRBV6-1,14,NA,CASSEMEAGQPQHF,TGTGCCAGCAGTGAAATGGAGGCTGGGCAGCCCCAGCATTTT